This entry lists 28 T cell receptor beta chains sequenced from one sample in a study of T-cell memory formation after mild COVID-19. TCRdb re-called the 5' RACE reads through MiXCR, storing one row per CDR3 protein. The data show approximately 240,000 distinct CDR3 sequences, with about 17% seen just once and approximately 3.5% held by the top ten. Specimen: PBMCs or a T cell subset sorted from them (not recorded which). The receptors were sampled from a man younger than 30 who had mild COVID-19 (a few samples of this study predate the infection). Cell type and time point are not known.

This clonotype was counted a few times. The chain carries TRBV20-1 and TRBJ2-3; no firm D call. V gave up 6 bases and J gave up 0 bases, with 16 bases separating them. The length of the CDR3 is 15 residues. CDR1 and CDR2 (germline): DFQATT, SNEGSKA (reference sequence). Here the CDR3 DNA reads TGCAGTGCCAAGCATACCCACTCTAGCACAGATACGCAGTATTTT. Protein: CSAKHTHSSTDTQYF.

This chain links TRBV20-1 with TRBJ1-1; possible D gene TRBD1, 6 bases. This CDR3 has 14 amino acids. With 3 bases removed from V and 5 bases from J, the gap between germline ends came to 16 bases. Germline CDR1 is DFQATT and CDR2 is SNEGSKA (reference sequence). CDR3 region: CSASHPGGSTEAFF. The CDR3 DNA reads TGCAGTGCTAGCCACCCGGGGGGCTCAACTGAAGCTTTCTTT.

The V and J genes are TRBV5-1 and TRBJ1-2; 9 nucleotides line up with TRBD1. CDR3 length equals 15 residues. Germline V lookup: CDR1 SGHRS, CDR2 YFSETQ. Trimming at V came to 0 bases and at J to 4 bases, leaving 4 bases not matched to a gene. CDR3 coding DNA: TGCGCCAGCAGCTTGGAACAGGGGGCCGGCTATGGCTACACCTTC. Its protein is CASSLEQGAGYGYTF.

This clonotype has just a few counts. V usage is TRBV5-1 and J usage is TRBJ2-2; D ambiguous. The length of the CDR3 is 11 residues. With 7 bases removed from V and 7 bases from J, the gap between germline ends came to 8 bases. Per the germline V gene, CDR1 is SGHRS and CDR2 is YFSETQ. The CDR3 nucleotides are TGCGCCAGCGGGTCAGTCGGGGAGCTGTTTTTT. Encoded protein: CASGSVGELFF.

The chain recombines TRBV7-2 with TRBJ1-1; a possible D gene is TRBD1 (5 bases). V was clipped by 5 bases and J by 1 base, with 11 bases between them. The germline V gene encodes CDR1 SGHTA and CDR2 FQGNSA. The CDR3 consists of 14 residues. CDR3 sequence: CASSVGGRNTEAFF. CDR3 nucleotide sequence: TGTGCCAGCAGCGTGGGGGGTCGGAACACTGAAGCTTTCTTT.

V is TRBV7-3 and J is TRBJ1-1; D may be TRBD1 (5 bases). Germline V gives CDR1 SGHTA, CDR2 FQGTGA. The CDR3 is 14 residues long. The V gene lost 2 bases and the J gene lost 3 bases, with 10 bases spanning the gap. In nucleotides, the CDR3 is TGTGCCAGCAGCTTAGGGGCCCAGTACACTGAAGCTTTCTTT. Protein: CASSLGAQYTEAFF.

The table lists this clonotype with a few counts. V is TRBV5-6 and J is TRBJ2-3; TRBD1 agrees at 8 bases. This CDR3 spans 13 amino acids. Germline V gives CDR1 SGHDT, CDR2 YYEEEE. Trimming removed 5 bases from V and 4 bases from J; junction bases left unmatched: 3. CDR3 nucleotides: TGTGCCAGCAGAGAGACAGGGGCAGATACGCAGTATTTT. Its translation is CASRETGADTQYF.

This clonotype has only a few counts. The chain carries TRBV7-2 and TRBJ1-2; TRBD1 might be the D (5 bases). CDR3 length: 14 residues. Germline V gene data show CDR1 as SGHTA and CDR2 as FQGNSA. The ends were cut back, 5 bases at V and 2 bases at J, with 12 bases in the middle. DNA of the CDR3: TGTGCCAGCAGCCCCGGGGCGGAGAACTATGGCTACACCTTC. This codes for CASSPGAENYGYTF.

This clonotype was detected once. The V call is TRBV20-1, the J call TRBJ1-1; tentatively, D is TRBD1 (5 bases). Trimming took 0 bases from V and 5 from J, leaving 13 bases between them. The length of the CDR3 is 14 residues. Germline CDR1 DFQATT, CDR2 SNEGSKA (reference sequence). The CDR3 spells CSARDPGARTEAFF. For the CDR3, the DNA is TGCAGTGCTAGAGATCCCGGGGCGAGGACTGAAGCTTTCTTT.

Only a few counts were recorded for this clonotype. The chain joins TRBV23-1 to TRBJ1-5; D may be TRBD1 (5 bases). TRBV23-1 is marked as an open reading frame, function uncertain. The length of the CDR3 is 16 residues. The germline V and J ends were trimmed by 4 bases and 2 bases, with 15 bases remaining between them. CDR3 sequence: CASSLRVGIGNQPQHF. In DNA form, the CDR3 reads TGCGCCAGCAGTCTCAGGGTGGGCATAGGCAATCAGCCCCAGCATTTT.

This rearrangement joins TRBV7-6 to TRBJ1-3; no firm D call. There are 17 residues in the CDR3. Germline V gives CDR1 SGHVS, CDR2 FNYEAQ. The V and J ends lost 1 base and 0 bases respectively, with 13 bases between them. The CDR3 loop reads CASSLGSGGNSGNTIYF. The CDR3 DNA reads as TGTGCCAGCAGCTTAGGTTCAGGAGGAAACTCTGGAAACACCATATATTTT.

This sequence joins TRBV9 and TRBJ1-2, with TRBD1 matching 8 bases. V lost 4 bases to trimming and J lost 8 bases; unmatched junction nucleotides: 4. Looked up from germline, CDR1 is SGDLS and CDR2 is YYNGEE. The CDR3 spans 12 residues. The CDR3 DNA reads as TGTGCCAGCAGCACCCGGACAGGGGGCTACACCTTC. It encodes CASSTRTGGYTF.

The table lists this clonotype with a count of one. The rearrangement joins TRBV29-1 to TRBJ1-2; 7 bases match TRBD1. J lost 1 base, V lost 0 bases, and 2 bases had no gene match. Germline V gene lookup returns CDR1 SQVTM and CDR2 ANQGSEA. This CDR3 comprises 14 residues. The DNA for the CDR3 is TGCAGCGTTGAAGACCCAGGGGGTAACTATGGCTACACCTTC. Residues: CSVEDPGGNYGYTF.

At least ten counts were recorded for this clonotype. The chain is built from TRBV12-3 or TRBV12-4 and TRBJ1-5, with 8 bases fitting TRBD1. The V segment lost 5 bases and the J segment 3 bases; nucleotides outside the gene matches: 6. The CDR3 length is 15 residues. Written as DNA, the CDR3 is TGTGCCAGCAGTCTCCAGGGACAGGACAATCAGCCCCAGCATTTT. Translation gives CASSLQGQDNQPQHF.

At least ten counts were recorded for this clonotype. The rearrangement links TRBV7-2 to TRBJ2-3; weak D call: TRBD2 (5 bases). Germline V gene sequence: CDR1 SGHTA, CDR2 FQGNSA. This CDR3 spans 15 amino acids. V lost 4 bases, J lost 2 bases, and 13 bases lay in between. The CDR3: CASSYRTPNTDTQYF. The CDR3 DNA sequence: TGTGCCAGCAGCTATCGGACTCCCAACACAGATACGCAGTATTTT.

The V call is TRBV12-3 or TRBV12-4, the J call TRBJ2-5, with 8 nucleotides matching TRBD2. The V and J ends lost 5 bases and 5 bases, in that order; junction bases with no gene match: 7. The CDR3 contains 14 residues. The DNA of the CDR3 is TGTGCCAGCAGTCGCCTCCGGGGGGGGGAGACCCAGTACTTC. This gives the protein CASSRLRGGETQYF.

This clonotype was counted between two and nine times. This chain connects TRBV9 to TRBJ2-1; D is unresolved. Germline CDR1 is SGDLS and CDR2 is YYNGEE. Trimming took 0 bases from V and 0 from J, leaving 7 bases between them. This CDR3 has 15 residues. This chain's CDR3 is CASSVDSNSYNEQFF. The CDR3 region has the DNA TGTGCCAGCAGCGTAGACAGCAACTCCTACAATGAGCAGTTCTTC.

V is TRBV28 and J is TRBJ2-5; 8 nucleotides agree with TRBD2. J was trimmed by 2 bases and V by 5 bases; bases with no gene match: 7. The CDR3 totals 15 residues. Looked up from germline, CDR1 is MDHEN and CDR2 is SYDVKM. The CDR3 DNA reads TGTGCCAGCAGTCCCCTAAGCGGGGGACAAGAGACCCAGTACTTC. Translation gives CASSPLSGGQETQYF.

This clonotype was recorded at least ten times. This chain links TRBV7-9 with TRBJ2-5; 7 bases match TRBD1. Looked up from germline, CDR1 is SEHNR and CDR2 is FQNEAQ (reference sequence). V lost 4 bases, J lost 2 bases, and 4 bases stayed unmatched. This CDR3 spans 14 amino acids. CDR3 region: CASSWTGAQETQYF. CDR3 coding DNA: TGTGCCAGCAGCTGGACAGGCGCACAAGAGACCCAGTACTTC.

This clonotype has a handful of counts. The chain couples TRBV20-1 to TRBJ2-3; TRBD2 might be the D (6 bases). Germline V gives CDR1 DFQATT, CDR2 SNEGSKA (reference sequence). With 5 bases removed from V and 2 bases from J, the gap between germline ends came to 17 bases. The CDR3 has 15 amino acids. In nucleotides, the CDR3 is TGCAGTGCTCTAGAGGTCCGGGGGACCACAGATACGCAGTATTTT. Its translation: CSALEVRGTTDTQYF.

The chain is built from TRBV7-2 and TRBJ1-1; D is unclear. The germline CDR1 and CDR2 sequences are SGHTA and FQGNSA. This CDR3 is 14 amino acids long. Trimming took 0 bases from V and 5 from J, leaving 10 bases between them. The CDR3 bases are TGTGCCAGCAGCTTAGCGGGTTTGCAAACTGAAGCTTTCTTT. Its protein product is CASSLAGLQTEAFF.

At least ten counts were recorded for this clonotype. The junction departs from germline at one end; a sequencing error may be responsible. The genes are TRBV5-1 and TRBJ1-5, with no clear D. This CDR3 has 13 amino acids. Germline V gene data show CDR1 as SGHRS and CDR2 as YFSETQ. In DNA form, the CDR3 reads TGTGCCAGCAGTCTGGGGAGCAATCAGCCCCAGCATTTT. Its translation: CASSLGSNQPQHF. The full variable domain, completed using reference TRBV5-1 and TRBJ1-5, is KAGVTQTPRYLIKTRGQQVTLSCSPISGHRSVSWYQQTPGQGLQFLFEYFSETQRNKGNFPGRFSGRQFSNSRSEMNVSTLELGDSALYLCASSLGSNQPQHFGDGTRLSIL.

This chain uses TRBV5-1 with TRBJ2-3, with a possible D match to TRBD2 (6 bases). Trimming shortened V by 0 bases and J by 0 bases, and 11 bases separated the two germline ends. The germline V gene encodes CDR1 SGHRS and CDR2 YFSETQ. This CDR3 contains 16 residues. In DNA form, the CDR3 reads TGCGCCAGCAGCTTGGGTGTAGCGGCTAGCACAGATACGCAGTATTTT. Amino acids: CASSLGVAASTDTQYF.

This clonotype was seen a handful of times. CDR3 DNA: TGTGCCACCAGCGGGGGACAGCACCAGGAGCTGTTTTTT. This sequence encodes CATSGGQHQELFF. V is TRBV24-1 and J is TRBJ2-2; possibly TRBD1 for D (7 bases). Germline CDR1 reads KGHDR; CDR2 reads SFDVKD. This CDR3 is built from 13 residues. Trimming stripped 7 bases from V and 10 bases from J, with 15 bases between.

This clonotype has only a few counts. This CDR3 reads CASTPGRAPPTINEQFF. CDR3 in DNA: TGTGCCAGTACCCCGGGCAGGGCCCCGCCGACAATTAATGAGCAGTTCTTC. The chain couples TRBV6-5 to TRBJ2-1; tentative D call: TRBD1 (5 bases). This CDR3 has 17 amino acids. CDR1 is MNHEY and CDR2 is SVGAGI in the germline V gene. With 9 bases removed from V and 7 bases from J, the gap between germline ends came to 28 bases.

This clonotype was picked up a small number of times. The V and J genes are TRBV18 and TRBJ1-1, with 7 nucleotides matching TRBD1. The CDR3 length is 14 residues. Germline CDR1 KGHSH, CDR2 LQKENI. Trimming removed 0 bases from V and 11 bases from J; junction bases left unmatched: 9. The CDR3 loop reads CASSPPAQGWSAFF. The CDR3 bases are TGTGCCAGCTCACCACCGGCACAGGGGTGGTCGGCTTTCTTT.

This clonotype was recorded once. The chain carries TRBV6-5 and TRBJ1-2; D remains ambiguous. From germline, CDR1 is MNHEY and CDR2 SVGAGI. The V and J ends lost 0 bases and 7 bases respectively, with 15 bases between them. The CDR3 consists of 15 residues. The CDR3 is CASSYSKQLSPGYTF. As DNA, the CDR3 is TGTGCCAGCAGTTACTCGAAGCAGCTTTCCCCTGGCTACACCTTC.

The J gene is TRBJ1-3, the V gene TRBV5-1, with D maybe TRBD1 (5 bases). The length of the CDR3 is 17 residues. Trimming stripped 1 base from V and 2 bases from J, with 16 bases between. Germline V gene sequence: CDR1 SGHRS, CDR2 YFSETQ. The CDR3 DNA sequence: TGCGCCAGCAGCTTGTTTTGGACCGAGGGGACTGGAAACACCATATATTTT. This codes for CASSLFWTEGTGNTIYF.